This passage covers 32 T cell receptor beta chains from one sample sequenced in a study of blood T cell repertoires in COVID-19. TCRdb's copy holds only in-frame clones and misses some; the assay was immunoSEQ multiplex PCR. The data show 250,000 to 300,000 clones, about 88% seen once. Material for sequencing was peripheral blood. The source is a woman in her 70s with COVID-19, enrolled during active disease.

This chain joins TRBV4-3 and TRBJ2-1; 8 bases agree with TRBD2. Looked up from germline, CDR1 is LGHNA and CDR2 is YSLEER. The CDR3 has 15 residues. The V and J ends lost 3 bases and 7 bases, in that order; junction bases with no gene match: 8. The CDR3 sequence is CASSHGAGAPNEQFF. The CDR3 nucleotides read TGCGCCAGCAGCCATGGAGCGGGGGCGCCGAATGAGCAGTTCTTC.

This clone has a single count. The chain recombines TRBV18 with TRBJ1-4; 10 bases match TRBD1. The CDR3 totals 19 residues. Trimming cost V 3 bases and J 0 bases; bases outside gene matches: 10. Germline CDR1 KGHSH, CDR2 LQKENI. Here the CDR3 DNA reads TGTGCCAGCTCACCGAAGAGACAGGGGGCTACAGCAACTAATGAAAAACTGTTTTTT. As protein: CASSPKRQGATATNEKLFF.

The rearrangement uses TRBV2 and TRBJ1-2; 7 bases match TRBD1. Trimming at V came to 0 bases and at J to 2 bases, leaving 3 bases not matched to a gene. Germline V gene data show CDR1 as SNHLY and CDR2 as FYNNEI. This CDR3 is 15 amino acids long. In DNA form, the CDR3 reads TGTGCCAGCAGTGAAGCGAGACAGGGCAACTATGGCTACACCTTC. Translation gives CASSEARQGNYGYTF.

The rearrangement links TRBV7-2 to TRBJ2-7; 8 bases agree with TRBD2. V lost 4 bases to trimming and J lost 2 bases; unmatched junction nucleotides: 7. CDR1 is SGHTA, CDR2 FQGNSA, per germline. CDR3 length equals 15 residues. CDR3 nucleotide sequence: TGTGCCAGCAGCTCGAGAGCGGGGGCCACCTACGAGCAGTACTTC. Encoded protein: CASSSRAGATYEQYF.

This sequence joins TRBV2 and TRBJ1-1, with TRBD1 matching 7 bases. Germline CDR1 and CDR2: SNHLY and FYNNEI. This CDR3 spans 13 amino acids. With V trimmed by 4 bases and J by 2 bases, 1 base remained unmatched. The CDR3 DNA is TGTGCCAGCAGTGGACAGGGCAACACTGAAGCTTTCTTT. Amino acid sequence: CASSGQGNTEAFF. Combining the CDR3 with reference TRBV2 and TRBJ1-1 gives the whole variable domain EPEVTQTPSHQVTQMGQEVILRCVPISNHLYFYWYRQILGQKVEFLVSFYNNEISEKSEIFDDQFSVERPDGSNFTLKIRSTKLEDSAMYFCASSGQGNTEAFFGQGTRLTVV.

For this clone: The sample contains more than one DNA sequence encoding this CDR3. The rearrangement joins TRBV9 to TRBJ2-2; D uncertain. The CDR3 extends over 13 amino acids. V was cut by 7 bases and J by 1 base, with 8 bases left in between. Germline loops: CDR1 SGDLS, CDR2 YYNGEE. CDR3 sequence (DNA): TGTGCCAGCGGGCAAGGGAACACCGGGGAGCTGTTTTTT. Translated: CASGQGNTGELFF.

The chain links TRBV6-2 or TRBV6-3 to TRBJ1-1; tentatively, D is TRBD1 (6 bases). Trimming left V 6 bases short and J 6 bases short, with 11 bases between. Germline V gene data show CDR1 as MNHEY and CDR2 as SVGEGT. This CDR3 comprises 12 residues. CDR3 protein: CASSRGFAEAFF. The CDR3 nucleotides are TGTGCCAGCAGCAGGGGTTTCGCTGAAGCTTTCTTT.

V and J are TRBV15 and TRBJ1-2; D remains ambiguous. CDR3 length equals 15 residues. Trimming took off 0 bases at V and 3 bases at J, with 11 bases between the two ends. Germline V gene data show CDR1 as LNHNV and CDR2 as YYDKDF (reference sequence). The CDR3 DNA follows: TGTGCCACCAGCAGAGAGGAGGTTATGCACTATGGCTACACCTTC. This encodes CATSREEVMHYGYTF.

The sample holds one count of this clone. The V call is TRBV5-1, the J call TRBJ2-1, with 7 bases that match TRBD2. CDR1 SGHRS and CDR2 YFSETQ come from the germline V gene. Trimming at V came to 2 bases and at J to 3 bases, leaving 2 bases not matched to a gene. CDR3 length: 14 residues. The CDR3 DNA reads as TGCGCCAGCAGCTTCGGGGGGAACTACAATGAGCAGTTCTTC. Protein product: CASSFGGNYNEQFF.

This clone was seen more than once but under ten times. J is TRBJ1-1 and V is TRBV19; TRBD1 matches 8 bases. Trimming cost V 5 bases and J 5 bases; bases outside gene matches: 4. This CDR3 contains 13 residues. CDR1 and CDR2 (germline): LNHDA, SQIVND (reference sequence). CDR3 protein: CASSLDRETEAFF. Written as DNA, the CDR3 is TGTGCCAGTAGTCTGGACAGGGAGACTGAAGCTTTCTTT.

The count of this clone is one. The rearrangement links TRBV29-1 to TRBJ1-4; a weak D match, TRBD1 (6 bases). V lost 7 bases, J lost 6 bases, and 12 bases lay in between. Germline-derived CDR1 and CDR2 are SQVTM and ANQGSEA. The CDR3 loop spans 12 amino acids. As DNA, the CDR3 is TGCAGCGCGGGGGACACACATGAAAAACTGTTTTTT. Its translation is CSAGDTHEKLFF.

This clone has a count of ten or more. The chain employs TRBV6-5 and TRBJ1-3; 10 bases are a match to TRBD1. This CDR3 contains 13 residues. The V and J ends lost 7 bases and 7 bases, in that order; junction bases with no gene match: 4. Germline CDR1 MNHEY, CDR2 SVGAGI. The CDR3 nucleotides read TGTGCCAGCACACCGGGACAGGGGAACACCATATATTTT. Translated, it gives CASTPGQGNTIYF.

J is TRBJ2-1 and V is TRBV3-1 (or the pseudogene TRBV3-2), with a weak D call TRBD2 (5 bases). The germline V gene encodes CDR1 LGHDT and CDR2 YNNKEL (reference sequence). Trimming left V 7 bases short and J 8 bases short, with 15 bases between. There are 13 residues in the CDR3. The DNA for the CDR3 is TGTGCCAGCAATCAGCGGACGAGGGATGAGCAGTTCTTC. It codes for CASNQRTRDEQFF.

The chain couples TRBV18 to TRBJ2-7; 8 nucleotides line up with TRBD2. In germline, CDR1 is KGHSH, CDR2 LQKENI. V gave up 4 bases and J gave up 2 bases; unmatched junction bases: 7. There are 15 residues in the CDR3. The CDR3 DNA reads as TGTGCCAGCTCACGGAGGGCAGCGGGGGCCTACGAGCAGTACTTC. The encoded protein is CASSRRAAGAYEQYF.

This clone was seen only once. The V gene is TRBV9, the J gene TRBJ1-5; 7 positions match TRBD1. The length of the CDR3 is 14 residues. V lost 3 bases to trimming and J lost 7 bases; unmatched junction nucleotides: 7. Germline loops: CDR1 SGDLS, CDR2 YYNGEE. The CDR3 loop is CASSDGTEGQPQHF. In DNA form, the CDR3 reads TGTGCCAGCAGCGACGGGACAGAAGGACAGCCCCAGCATTTT.

The V call is TRBV28, the J call TRBJ1-4, with 9 bases that match TRBD1. Trimming cost V 1 base and J 5 bases; bases outside gene matches: 2. Germline V CDR1 and CDR2: MDHEN, SYDVKM. This CDR3 spans 15 amino acids. CDR3 DNA: TGTGCCAGCAGTTTATTCGGGACAGGGAATGAAAAACTGTTTTTT. This encodes CASSLFGTGNEKLFF.

This sequence joins TRBV7-3 and TRBJ2-3; 13 bases match TRBD2. Trimming took 0 bases from V and 2 from J; bases not matched to a gene: 2. CDR1 SGHTA and CDR2 FQGTGA come from the germline V gene. This CDR3 has 17 residues. In DNA, the CDR3 is TGTGCCAGCAGCTTAACGGGACTAGCGGGGATCACAGATACGCAGTATTTT. This translates into CASSLTGLAGITDTQYF.

This chain's CDR3 is CAWSRGEGETQYF. DNA for the CDR3: TGTGCCTGGAGCCGGGGGGAAGGGGAGACCCAGTACTTC. The chain has TRBV30 and TRBJ2-5; TRBD2 matches 7 bases. The CDR3 runs to 13 residues. V was pared by 3 bases and J by 5 bases, with 6 bases of the junction left unmatched. CDR1 and CDR2 (germline): GTSNPN, SVGIG (reference sequence).

This sequence joins TRBV7-3 and TRBJ2-2, with TRBD2 matching over 8 bases. From germline, CDR1 is SGHTA and CDR2 FQGTGA. The ends lost 0 bases at V and 7 bases at J; junction bases unmatched: 4. The CDR3 is 15 amino acids. CDR3 nucleotides: TGTGCCAGCAGCTTAACGAGCGGGGGTGGCGGGGAGCTGTTTTTT. It is translated as CASSLTSGGGGELFF.

This clone appeared once. This sequence joins TRBV6-2 or TRBV6-3 and TRBJ1-2, with 9 bases fitting TRBD1. CDR3 length: 18 residues. The V gene end was trimmed by 3 bases and the J gene end by 0 bases; junction bases not matched to a gene: 11. The germline V gene has CDR1 MNHEY and CDR2 SVGEGT. The CDR3 bases are TGTGCCAGCAGTTATCTGAATCCGGGACAGGGCCCTAACTATGGCTACACCTTC. It is translated as CASSYLNPGQGPNYGYTF.

The rearrangement joins TRBV7-3 to TRBJ2-1, with a tentative D call TRBD1 (6 bases). The CDR3 is 13 residues long. Trimming cost V 6 bases and J 8 bases, with 14 bases left between them. Germline lookup yields CDR1 SGHTA and CDR2 FQGTGA. Written as DNA, the CDR3 is TGTGCCAGCAGTTACATTCGGACAGATGAGCAGTTCTTC. Translation: CASSYIRTDEQFF.

The chain joins TRBV27 to TRBJ2-5; TRBD2 aligns across 11 bases. The CDR3 is 16 residues long. V lost 0 bases and J lost 5; bases outside the gene matches: 5. Germline CDR1 MNHEY, CDR2 SMNVEV (reference sequence). The CDR3 region has the DNA TGTGCCAGCAGTTTATCGCCTAGCGGGGGGTTGGAGACCCAGTACTTC. Translated, it gives CASSLSPSGGLETQYF.

The CDR3 DNA sequence: TGTGCCAGCAGCGTAGTCCCGGGGGAAGGCTACACCTTC. Residues: CASSVVPGEGYTF. The chain uses TRBV9 and TRBJ1-2, with D maybe TRBD1 (5 bases). The ends were cut back, 0 bases at V and 8 bases at J, with 11 bases in the middle. The V gene's germline CDR1 is SGDLS and CDR2 YYNGEE. This CDR3 has 13 residues.

The chain couples TRBV4-1 to TRBJ2-1; 13 nucleotides align to TRBD2. CDR1 is MGHRA, CDR2 YSYEKL, per germline. V was clipped by 0 bases and J by 8 bases; unmatched bases: 7. The CDR3 spans 17 residues. CDR3 protein: CASSQDRTSGGVDEQFF. The CDR3 coding sequence is TGCGCCAGCAGCCAAGATCGGACTAGCGGGGGTGTGGATGAGCAGTTCTTC.

The chain combines TRBV27 with TRBJ2-1; D perhaps matches TRBD2 (6 bases). The CDR3 consists of 18 residues. V was pared by 0 bases and J by 3 bases, with 18 bases between. Germline V lookup: CDR1 MNHEY, CDR2 SMNVEV (reference sequence). The CDR3 loop reads CASSLSKSLAIVYNEQFF. In DNA, the CDR3 is TGTGCCAGCAGTTTATCCAAATCCCTAGCGATTGTCTACAATGAGCAGTTCTTC.

The CDR3 DNA is TGTGCCAGCAGCCACAGGGACACCGGGGAGCTGTTTTTT. It is translated as CASSHRDTGELFF. This chain uses TRBV5-4 with TRBJ2-2; D may be TRBD1 (6 bases). The germline gives CDR1 SGHNT, CDR2 YYREEE (reference sequence). The V end was cut by 4 bases, the J end by 3 bases, with 7 bases between. The CDR3 loop spans 13 amino acids.

This chain joins TRBV7-9 and TRBJ1-2; tentatively, D is TRBD1 (5 bases). The length of the CDR3 is 12 residues. Per germline, CDR1 SEHNR and CDR2 FQNEAQ (reference sequence). Trimming pared 5 bases from V and 3 bases from J, leaving 7 bases between. The DNA of the CDR3 is TGTGCCAGCAGCCCGGGGGACTATGGCTACACCTTC. Its protein product is CASSPGDYGYTF.

The chain joins TRBV7-9 to TRBJ1-4, with 8 bases that match TRBD1. Germline CDR1 and CDR2: SEHNR and FQNEAQ (reference sequence). This CDR3 region has 15 residues. Unmatched junction bases numbered 6, after V lost 4 bases and J lost 5 bases. The chain's CDR3 is CASSSRDRSNEKLFF. CDR3 DNA: TGTGCCAGCAGCTCCCGGGACAGGTCGAATGAAAAACTGTTTTTT.

The rearrangement joins TRBV12-3 or TRBV12-4 to TRBJ1-5; tentative D call: TRBD1 (5 bases). Trimming pared 3 bases from V and 7 bases from J, leaving 10 bases between. CDR3 length: 13 amino acids. The CDR3 DNA sequence: TGTGCCAGCAGTTTCGGGGGTGAACAGCCCCAGCATTTT. It is translated as CASSFGGEQPQHF.

This chain joins TRBV5-1 and TRBJ1-1, with D tentatively TRBD1 (6 bases). V gave up 3 bases and J gave up 0 bases, with 15 bases separating them. The CDR3 has 16 residues. CDR1 and CDR2 from the germline V gene are SGHRS and YFSETQ. CDR3 sequence reads: CASSSGAVTLNTEAFF. The CDR3 DNA reads TGCGCCAGCAGCTCAGGGGCAGTGACCTTGAACACTGAAGCTTTCTTT.

This clone was seen only a few times. The genes are TRBV6-5 and TRBJ2-2; tentative D call: TRBD2 (6 bases). Trimming removed 4 bases from V and 4 bases from J, with 16 bases in between. The CDR3 is 16 residues long. The germline V gene has CDR1 MNHEY and CDR2 SVGAGI. CDR3 amino acids: CASSSRGFGGTGELFF. CDR3 coding DNA: TGTGCCAGCAGTTCTCGGGGGTTCGGGGGCACCGGGGAGCTGTTTTTT.

This sequence joins TRBV7-9 and TRBJ2-7; D is undetermined. Germline V CDR1 and CDR2: SEHNR, FQNEAQ (reference sequence). V was shortened by 5 bases and J by 6 bases, with 8 bases between the two germline ends. The CDR3 spans 11 residues. The CDR3 coding sequence is TGTGCCAGCAGCCTCATTAGCGAGCAGTACTTC. This codes for CASSLISEQYF.